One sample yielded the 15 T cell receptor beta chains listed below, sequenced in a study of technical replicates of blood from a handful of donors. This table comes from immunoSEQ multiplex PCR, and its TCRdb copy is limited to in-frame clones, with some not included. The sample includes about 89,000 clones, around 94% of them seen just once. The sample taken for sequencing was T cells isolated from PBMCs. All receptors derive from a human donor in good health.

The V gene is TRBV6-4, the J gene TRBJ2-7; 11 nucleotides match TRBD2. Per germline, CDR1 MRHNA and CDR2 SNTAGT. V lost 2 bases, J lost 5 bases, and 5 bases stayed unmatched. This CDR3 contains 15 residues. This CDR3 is CASSDGLAGRHEQYF. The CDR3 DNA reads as TGTGCCAGCAGTGACGGACTAGCGGGCAGGCACGAGCAGTACTTC.

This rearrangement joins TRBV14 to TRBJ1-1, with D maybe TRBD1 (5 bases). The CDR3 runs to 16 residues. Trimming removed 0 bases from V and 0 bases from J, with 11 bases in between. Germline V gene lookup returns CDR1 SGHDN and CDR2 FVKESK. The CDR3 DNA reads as TGTGCCAGCAGCCAAGATTCTGGACAACTGAACACTGAAGCTTTCTTT. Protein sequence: CASSQDSGQLNTEAFF.

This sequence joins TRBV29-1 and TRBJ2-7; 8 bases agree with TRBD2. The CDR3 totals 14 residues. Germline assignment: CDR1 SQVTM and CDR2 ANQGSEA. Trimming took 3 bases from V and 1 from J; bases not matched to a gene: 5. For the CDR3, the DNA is TGCAGCGTTGAGGAGGCGGGGGGTTCCTACGAGCAGTACTTC. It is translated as CSVEEAGGSYEQYF.

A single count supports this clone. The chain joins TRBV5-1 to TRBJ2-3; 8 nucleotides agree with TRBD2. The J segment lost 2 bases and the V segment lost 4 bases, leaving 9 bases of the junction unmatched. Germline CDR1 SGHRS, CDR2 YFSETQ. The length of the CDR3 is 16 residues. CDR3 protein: CASSPGLGWDTDTQYF. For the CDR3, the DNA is TGCGCCAGCAGCCCGGGACTAGGGTGGGACACAGATACGCAGTATTTT. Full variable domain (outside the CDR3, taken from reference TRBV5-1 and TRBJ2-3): KAGVTQTPRYLIKTRGQQVTLSCSPISGHRSVSWYQQTPGQGLQFLFEYFSETQRNKGNFPGRFSGRQFSNSRSEMNVSTLELGDSALYLCASSPGLGWDTDTQYFGPGTRLTVL.

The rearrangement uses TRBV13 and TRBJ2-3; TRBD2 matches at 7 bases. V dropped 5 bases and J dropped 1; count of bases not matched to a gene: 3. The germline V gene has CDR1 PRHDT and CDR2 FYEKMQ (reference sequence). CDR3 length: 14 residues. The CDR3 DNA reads TGTGCCAGCAGCCCACGGGAGGGCACAGATACGCAGTATTTT. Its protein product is CASSPREGTDTQYF.

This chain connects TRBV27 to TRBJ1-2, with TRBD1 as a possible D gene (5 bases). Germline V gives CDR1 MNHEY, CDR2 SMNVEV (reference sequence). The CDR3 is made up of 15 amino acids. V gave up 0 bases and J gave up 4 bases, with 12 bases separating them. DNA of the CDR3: TGTGCCAGCAGTTTATCGGCAGGGATCGGCTATGGCTACACCTTC. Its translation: CASSLSAGIGYGYTF.

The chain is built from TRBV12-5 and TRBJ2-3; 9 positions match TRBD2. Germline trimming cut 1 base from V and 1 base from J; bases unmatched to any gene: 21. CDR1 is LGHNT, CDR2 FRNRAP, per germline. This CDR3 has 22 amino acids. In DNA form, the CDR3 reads TGTGCTAGTGGTTTGGCCCACCCCCAAGTAGCGGGGGCGACTATACGCACAGATACGCAGTATTTT. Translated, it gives CASGLAHPQVAGATIRTDTQYF. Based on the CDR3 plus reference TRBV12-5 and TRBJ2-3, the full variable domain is DARVTQTPRHKVTEMGQEVTMRCQPILGHNTVFWYRQTMMQGLELLAYFRNRAPLDDSGMPKDRFSAEMPDATLATLKIQPSEPRDSAVYFCASGLAHPQVAGATIRTDTQYFGPGTRLTVL.

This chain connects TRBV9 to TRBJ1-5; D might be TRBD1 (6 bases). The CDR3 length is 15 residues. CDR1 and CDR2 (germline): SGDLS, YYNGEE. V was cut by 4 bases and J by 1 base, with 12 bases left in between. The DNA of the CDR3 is TGTGCCAGCAGCCAAGGGGGAGGGAGCAATCAGCCCCAGCATTTT. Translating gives CASSQGGGSNQPQHF.

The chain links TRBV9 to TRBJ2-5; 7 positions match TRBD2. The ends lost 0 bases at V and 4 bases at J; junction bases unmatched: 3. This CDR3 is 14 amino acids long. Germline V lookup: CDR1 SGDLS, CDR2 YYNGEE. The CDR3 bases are TGTGCCAGCAGCGTAGAAGTAGCGGGAGAGACCCAGTACTTC. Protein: CASSVEVAGETQYF.

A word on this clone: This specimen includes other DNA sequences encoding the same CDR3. The DNA of the CDR3 is TGTGCCAGCAGGCCCCGGACAGGGGTTGGAAACACCATATATTTT. This encodes CASRPRTGVGNTIYF. The rearrangement links TRBV6-5 to TRBJ1-3, with 9 bases that match TRBD1. Trimming removed 6 bases from V and 3 bases from J; junction bases left unmatched: 6. The CDR3 totals 15 residues. Germline loops: CDR1 MNHEY, CDR2 SVGAGI.

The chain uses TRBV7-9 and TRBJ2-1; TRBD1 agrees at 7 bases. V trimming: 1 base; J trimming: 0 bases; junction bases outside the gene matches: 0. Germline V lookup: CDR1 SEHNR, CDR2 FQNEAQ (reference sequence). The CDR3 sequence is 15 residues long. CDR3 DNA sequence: TGTGCCAGCAGCTTAGGGGACAGCTCCTACAATGAGCAGTTCTTC. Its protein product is CASSLGDSSYNEQFF. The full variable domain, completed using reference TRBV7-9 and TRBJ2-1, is DTGVSQNPRHKITKRGQNVTFRCDPISEHNRLYWYRQTLGQGPEFLTYFQNEAQLEKSRLLSDRFSAERPKGSFSTLEIQRTEQGDSAMYLCASSLGDSSYNEQFFGPGTRLTVL.

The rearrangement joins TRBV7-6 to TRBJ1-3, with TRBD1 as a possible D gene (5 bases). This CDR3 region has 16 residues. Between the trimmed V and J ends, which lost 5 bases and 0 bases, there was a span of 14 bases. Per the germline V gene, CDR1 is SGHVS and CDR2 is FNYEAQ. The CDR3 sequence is CASSPGLLDSGNTIYF. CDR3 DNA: TGTGCCAGCAGCCCGGGACTCCTGGACTCTGGAAACACCATATATTTT.

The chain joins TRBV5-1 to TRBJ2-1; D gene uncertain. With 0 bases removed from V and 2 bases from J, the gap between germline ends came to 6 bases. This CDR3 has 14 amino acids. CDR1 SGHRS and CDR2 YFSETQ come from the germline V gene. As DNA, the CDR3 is TGCGCCAGCAGCTTGGAGACAACCTACAATGAGCAGTTCTTC. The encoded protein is CASSLETTYNEQFF.

CDR3: CASSGRGGITEAFF. CDR3 nucleotides: TGTGCCAGCAGCGGAAGGGGGGGGATCACTGAAGCTTTCTTT. The chain couples TRBV9 to TRBJ1-1; TRBD1 is a possible D gene (6 bases). CDR1 is SGDLS, CDR2 YYNGEE, per germline. V was clipped by 3 bases and J by 4 bases, with 13 bases between them. This CDR3 has 14 residues. Together with reference TRBV9 and TRBJ1-1, the CDR3 gives the full variable domain: DSGVTQTPKHLITATGQRVTLRCSPRSGDLSVYWYQQSLDQGLQFLIQYYNGEERAKGNILERFSAQQFPDLHSELNLSSLELGDSALYFCASSGRGGITEAFFGQGTRLTVV.

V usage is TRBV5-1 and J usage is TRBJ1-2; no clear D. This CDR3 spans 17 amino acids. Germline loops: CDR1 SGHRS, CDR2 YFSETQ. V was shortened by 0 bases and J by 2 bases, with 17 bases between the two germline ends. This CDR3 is CASSLGISGGLNYGYTF. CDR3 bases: TGCGCCAGCAGCTTGGGGATTTCCGGCGGATTAAACTATGGCTACACCTTC.